Below are 10 T cell receptor beta chains sequenced from a single sample in a study of cytomegalovirus exposure and HLA in healthy donors. A multiplex PCR was run with 60 Vbeta primers and 13 Jbeta primers. Sequenced by immunoSEQ multiplex PCR; TCRdb stores in-frame clones only, minus some. The sample has about 130,000 clones, 85% seen once; the top ten hold 6% to 8%. Sequencing input: PBMCs. Receptors originate from a woman in her 30s in good health and CMV-seropositive.

The chain is built from TRBV7-9 and TRBJ2-3; D perhaps matches TRBD2 (5 bases). The ends were cut back, 5 bases at V and 0 bases at J, with 15 bases in the middle. CDR1 is SEHNR and CDR2 is FQNEAQ in the germline V gene (reference sequence). CDR3 size: 16 residues. CDR3 loop: CASSQDYTPSTDTQYF. In DNA form, the CDR3 reads TGTGCCAGCAGCCAAGACTACACTCCTAGCACAGATACGCAGTATTTT. The whole variable domain, remainder taken from reference TRBV7-9 and TRBJ2-3, is DTGVSQNPRHKITKRGQNVTFRCDPISEHNRLYWYRQTLGQGPEFLTYFQNEAQLEKSRLLSDRFSAERPKGSFSTLEIQRTEQGDSAMYLCASSQDYTPSTDTQYFGPGTRLTVL.

The chain links TRBV6-5 to TRBJ1-6; 8 bases fit TRBD1. The CDR3 loop spans 15 amino acids. The germline V gene encodes CDR1 MNHEY and CDR2 SVGAGI. Trimming at V came to 6 bases and at J to 11 bases, leaving 12 bases not matched to a gene. Here the CDR3 DNA reads TGTGCCAGCAGCTACCGGACAGGGTCTAGTACACCCCTCCACTTT. It codes for CASSYRTGSSTPLHF.

This chain uses TRBV28 with TRBJ1-1; D is uncertain. Germline V gene data show CDR1 as MDHEN and CDR2 as SYDVKM. This CDR3 region has 13 residues. The V gene lost 3 bases and the J gene lost 5 bases, with 10 bases spanning the gap. The CDR3 loop is CASSLPFRTEAFF. The CDR3 bases are TGTGCCAGCAGTTTGCCCTTCCGGACTGAAGCTTTCTTT.

The V and J genes are TRBV5-1 and TRBJ2-3, with D perhaps TRBD2 (6 bases). V shed 0 bases and J shed 1 base, with 12 bases lying between them. CDR3 size: 16 residues. In germline, CDR1 is SGHRS, CDR2 YFSETQ. The CDR3 DNA follows: TGCGCCAGCAGCTTGGCCCCTAGCGTGGGCACAGATACGCAGTATTTT. Translating it yields CASSLAPSVGTDTQYF.

This chain links TRBV11-2 with TRBJ1-1; 7 positions agree with TRBD1. The CDR3 loop spans 16 amino acids. J lost 6 bases, V lost 6 bases, and 16 bases had no gene match. The germline CDR1 and CDR2 sequences are SGHAT and FQNNGV. CDR3 region: CASSNGLRGRTSEAFF. CDR3 DNA sequence: TGTGCCAGCAGTAACGGGCTTAGGGGGCGAACCTCTGAAGCTTTCTTT. Drawing the rest from reference TRBV11-2 and TRBJ1-1, the complete variable domain is EAGVAQSPRYKIIEKRQSVAFWCNPISGHATLYWYQQILGQGPKLLIQFQNNGVVDDSQLPKDRFSAERLKGVDSTLKIQPAKLEDSAVYLCASSNGLRGRTSEAFFGQGTRLTVV.

V gene TRBV5-1 combines with J gene TRBJ2-5, with D perhaps matching TRBD1 (6 bases). V gave up 6 bases and J gave up 4 bases, with 10 bases separating them. The length of the CDR3 is 12 residues. Germline V gene lookup returns CDR1 SGHRS and CDR2 YFSETQ. The CDR3 spells CASTGESETQYF. In nucleotides, the CDR3 is TGCGCCAGCACAGGGGAATCAGAGACCCAGTACTTC.

The chain has TRBV30 and TRBJ1-3; 8 positions agree with TRBD1. Germline trimming cut 5 bases from V and 2 bases from J; bases unmatched to any gene: 2. Germline lookup yields CDR1 GTSNPN and CDR2 SVGIG (reference sequence). This CDR3 comprises 13 residues. Here the CDR3 DNA reads TGTGCCTGGTCGGGACAGGCTGGAAACACCATATATTTT. Its translation is CAWSGQAGNTIYF.

V usage is TRBV30 and J usage is TRBJ1-1; D may be TRBD1 (6 bases). Trimming left V 7 bases short and J 0 bases short, with 12 bases between. Germline V gene data show CDR1 as GTSNPN and CDR2 as SVGIG (reference sequence). The CDR3 spans 13 residues. The CDR3 sequence: CAYSTGMNTEAFF. As DNA, the CDR3 is TGTGCCTATTCTACAGGGATGAACACTGAAGCTTTCTTT.

This chain links TRBV4-2 with TRBJ2-3; 12 bases line up with TRBD2. Trimming took 0 bases from V and 6 from J; bases not matched to a gene: 7. Germline CDR1 reads LGHNA; CDR2 reads YNFKEQ. This CDR3 contains 17 residues. CDR3 coding DNA: TGTGCCAGCAGCCAAGATCCTAGCGGGGGGGCCGGGGATACGCAGTATTTT. Its protein is CASSQDPSGGAGDTQYF.

J is TRBJ2-7 and V is TRBV9; 16 bases match TRBD2. Germline lookup yields CDR1 SGDLS and CDR2 YYNGEE. The CDR3 extends over 17 amino acids. V lost 4 bases, J lost 2 bases, and 6 bases stayed unmatched. CDR3 in amino acids: CASSPQGLAGGPYEQYF. The CDR3 DNA follows: TGTGCCAGCAGCCCACAGGGACTAGCGGGGGGGCCCTACGAGCAGTACTTC.